This T cell receptor beta chain was found in a study of shared clonotypes between healthy human individuals. Study-wide results and caveats: Several donors held about 4.5% of naive CD4 clonotypes in common. At large depth, rarefaction still showed sorted-subset sequencing to be incomplete.

Sorted-subset replicate PCR reactions were performed with roughly 200 ng DNA, corresponding to tens of thousands of T cell genomes. Libraries were prepared by immunoSEQ multiplex PCR; TCRdb keeps only in-frame clonotypes and omits some of them. The top ten hold 1.5% to 2% of the sample, which has about 2.1 million clones, about 92% seen once. Germline loops: CDR1 SGHDT, CDR2 YYEEEE. The CDR3 has 16 residues. Trimming took 6 bases from V and 5 from J; bases not matched to a gene: 4. Points on this clone: Its target is not known.

Naive CD8 populations comprised CD45RO-negative cells positively selected for CCR7, excluding terminally differentiated effector memory CD45RA+ cells. Sequencing used naive CD8+ T cells from PBMCs. The source of this sequence is a man aged 18 to 30 in good health. Some clones in this sample may be carry-over from other donors' samples. V is TRBV5-6 and J is TRBJ2-2; the match to TRBD2 covers 16 bases. The CDR3 nucleotides are TGTGCCAGCACCATGGGACTAGCGGGAGGGACCGGGGAGCTGTTTTTT. Its protein is CASTMGLAGGTGELFF. The variable domain in full, completed from reference TRBV5-6 and TRBJ2-2, reads DAGVTQSPTHLIKTRGQQVTLRCSPKSGHDTVSWYQQALGQGPQFIFQYYEEEERQRGNFPDRFSGHQFPNYSSELNVNALLLGDSALYLCASTMGLAGGTGELFFGEGSRLTVL.